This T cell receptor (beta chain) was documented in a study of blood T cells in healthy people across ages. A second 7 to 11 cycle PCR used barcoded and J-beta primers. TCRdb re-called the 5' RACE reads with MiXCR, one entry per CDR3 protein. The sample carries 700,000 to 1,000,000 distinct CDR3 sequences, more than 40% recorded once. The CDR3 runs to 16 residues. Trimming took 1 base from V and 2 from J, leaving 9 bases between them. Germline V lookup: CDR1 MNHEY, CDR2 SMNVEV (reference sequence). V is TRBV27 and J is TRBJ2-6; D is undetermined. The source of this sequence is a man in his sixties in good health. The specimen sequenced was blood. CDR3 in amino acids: CASSLFLPTGANVLTF. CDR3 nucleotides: TGTGCCAGCAGTTTATTTCTTCCAACTGGGGCCAACGTCCTGACTTTC.